A single sample gave rise to the 17 T cell receptor beta chains below, sequenced in a study of graft-versus-host responses after intestinal transplantation. These receptors lack a known antigen. Data came from immunoSEQ multiplex PCR; TCRdb stores just in-frame clones and leaves some out. The sample consists of approximately 78,000 clones, over 75% of them appearing once. Sequenced here: unstimulated CD8+ T cells sorted from spleen or lymph node cells, sampled before transplant. The receptors come from a human donor who was the organ donor for an intestinal transplant.

The gene calls are TRBV27 and TRBJ2-7; D is possibly TRBD1 or TRBD2 (5 bases each). There are 14 residues in the CDR3. Trimming shortened V by 6 bases and J by 6 bases, and 18 bases separated the two germline ends. The germline V gene encodes CDR1 MNHEY and CDR2 SMNVEV (reference sequence). The CDR3 protein is CASRTIVGQGEQYF. The CDR3 region has the DNA TGTGCCAGCAGGACTATAGTGGGGCAGGGCGAGCAGTACTTC.

This clone was counted once. The chain employs TRBV10-2 and TRBJ2-2; D uncertain. Trimming removed 0 bases from V and 6 bases from J, with 2 bases in between. This CDR3 has 12 amino acids. Germline CDR1 WSHSY, CDR2 SAAADI. CDR3 protein: CASSESSGELFF. CDR3 DNA: TGCGCCAGCAGTGAGTCTTCCGGGGAGCTGTTTTTT.

V gene TRBV30 combines with J gene TRBJ2-3; 9 bases line up with TRBD2. Germline V CDR1 and CDR2: GTSNPN, SVGIG (reference sequence). Trimming took 8 bases from V and 5 from J; bases not matched to a gene: 14. The CDR3 contains 15 residues. The CDR3, as DNA: TGTGCCAGCGATCTAGCGGGGACCCGGGGAGATACGCAGTATTTT. This encodes CASDLAGTRGDTQYF.

This clone was counted only a few times. V gene TRBV10-3 combines with J gene TRBJ2-7, with D perhaps TRBD2 (5 bases). The CDR3 sequence is 15 residues long. Germline V gene data show CDR1 as ENHRY and CDR2 as SYGVKD. V lost 6 bases and J lost 3, with 18 bases in between. CDR3 loop: CAIRFLAGSHYEQYF. For the CDR3, the DNA is TGTGCCATCAGGTTCTTGGCTGGGAGTCACTACGAGCAGTACTTC.

The chain uses TRBV11-2 and TRBJ2-2; D is unclear. This CDR3 region has 13 residues. Looked up from germline, CDR1 is SGHAT and CDR2 is FQNNGV. Trimming took 0 bases from V and 10 from J, leaving 9 bases between them. The CDR3 loop is CASSLDLPVELFF. The CDR3 nucleotides read TGTGCCAGCAGCTTAGATCTCCCCGTGGAGCTGTTTTTT.

V usage is TRBV7-7 and J usage is TRBJ2-5; D uncertain. Trimming removed 1 base at V and 1 base at J, with 7 bases between. CDR3 length: 14 residues. Per the germline V gene, CDR1 is SSHAT and CDR2 is FNYEAQ (reference sequence). CDR3 in DNA: TGTGCCAGCAGCTTAGAGGCCAGCCAAGAGACCCAGTACTTC. It yields the protein CASSLEASQETQYF.

The chain carries TRBV4-2 and TRBJ1-1; the D is unclear. The length of the CDR3 is 15 residues. V lost 1 base and J lost 1, with 10 bases in between. Looked up from germline, CDR1 is LGHNA and CDR2 is YNFKEQ. The CDR3 sequence is CASSQVTSWNTEAFF. CDR3 in DNA: TGTGCCAGCAGCCAAGTAACCAGCTGGAACACTGAAGCTTTCTTT.

This clone was picked up a small number of times. The chain couples TRBV4-1 to TRBJ1-2; 8 nucleotides line up with TRBD1. Germline assignment: CDR1 MGHRA and CDR2 YSYEKL. V was clipped by 8 bases and J by 5 bases; unmatched bases: 1. The CDR3 covers 11 residues. The CDR3 sequence is CASGQGYGYTF. Written as DNA, the CDR3 is TGCGCCAGCGGACAGGGTTATGGCTACACCTTC.

The chain joins TRBV7-8 to TRBJ2-3; D is unclear. V was cut by 4 bases and J by 3 bases, with 17 bases left in between. Per germline, CDR1 SGHVS and CDR2 FQNEAQ. The CDR3 runs to 16 residues. CDR3 loop: CASSSSLDFRTDTQYF. CDR3 bases: TGTGCCAGCAGCTCGAGTCTAGATTTCCGGACAGATACGCAGTATTTT.

The V gene is TRBV28, the J gene TRBJ2-5, with TRBD2 as a possible D gene (5 bases). CDR1 is MDHEN, CDR2 SYDVKM, per germline. Trimming shortened V by 2 bases and J by 6 bases, and 16 bases separated the two germline ends. The CDR3 is 15 amino acids. CDR3 loop: CASSLVGVGVQTQYF. CDR3 sequence (DNA): TGTGCCAGCAGTTTAGTCGGGGTCGGGGTACAGACCCAGTACTTC.

This clone was picked up a small number of times. J is TRBJ2-1 and V is TRBV6-5, with 9 bases fitting TRBD2. V was clipped by 4 bases and J by 7 bases; unmatched bases: 8. The germline V gene encodes CDR1 MNHEY and CDR2 SVGAGI. This CDR3 is built from 15 residues. This CDR3 is CASSFAGGPVNEQFF. CDR3 in DNA: TGTGCCAGCAGTTTCGCGGGGGGGCCGGTTAATGAGCAGTTCTTC.

This rearrangement joins TRBV4-2 to TRBJ2-5, with D hard to call. This CDR3 has 16 amino acids. The germline V and J ends were trimmed by 4 bases and 1 base, with 16 bases remaining between them. CDR1 is LGHNA and CDR2 is YNFKEQ in the germline V gene. The CDR3 loop reads CASSPLNGRSQETQYF. Here the CDR3 DNA reads TGTGCCAGCAGCCCCCTTAACGGGCGGAGCCAAGAGACCCAGTACTTC.

This clone was recorded once. The chain couples TRBV7-2 to TRBJ2-3; 10 bases are shared with TRBD2. CDR1 is SGHTA, CDR2 FQGNSA, per germline. After removal of 5 bases from V and 6 bases from J, the junction contained 8 bases not matched to a gene. The CDR3 runs 15 residues. The CDR3 spells CASSLISGGADTQYF. In DNA, the CDR3 is TGTGCCAGCAGCCTAATCAGCGGGGGGGCGGATACGCAGTATTTT.

This chain joins TRBV6-5 and TRBJ2-2, with D unresolved. V lost 6 bases and J 6 bases, leaving 11 bases between the germline ends. The CDR3 is 13 amino acids. In germline, CDR1 is MNHEY, CDR2 SVGAGI. CDR3 sequence (DNA): TGTGCCAGCAGCGATGAGTGGGCCGGGGAGCTGTTTTTT. Its translation is CASSDEWAGELFF.

The chain couples TRBV29-1 to TRBJ1-2, with TRBD1 as a possible D gene (5 bases). Germline CDR1 reads SQVTM; CDR2 reads ANQGSEA. The CDR3 is 11 amino acids. V was trimmed by 7 bases and J by 5 bases, leaving 11 bases between them. The CDR3 nucleotides read TGCAGCGGGGAGGGACTTTATGGCTACACCTTC. It is translated as CSGEGLYGYTF.

This chain uses TRBV7-2 with TRBJ2-5; tentative D call: TRBD2 (5 bases). The CDR3 is 16 residues long. In germline, CDR1 is SGHTA, CDR2 FQGNSA. Trimming took 1 base from V and 3 from J, leaving 15 bases between them. This chain's CDR3 is CASSLVLLWREETQYF. CDR3 DNA sequence: TGTGCCAGCAGCTTAGTTCTTCTCTGGCGGGAAGAGACCCAGTACTTC.

The chain has TRBV27 and TRBJ1-1, with a weak D call TRBD1 (6 bases). Germline V gene data show CDR1 as MNHEY and CDR2 as SMNVEV (reference sequence). The length of the CDR3 is 14 residues. Trimming pared 2 bases from V and 5 bases from J, leaving 12 bases between. The CDR3 DNA follows: TGTGCCAGCAGTTTAGGACCCCAGGGGACTGAAGCTTTCTTT. This gives the protein CASSLGPQGTEAFF.